These T cell receptor beta chains were read from a single sample in a study of blood T cell repertoires in COVID-19. Clones were read by immunoSEQ multiplex PCR, and TCRdb kept only the in-frame ones, dropping some. The sample records some 120,000 clones, approximately 84% being singletons. The material sequenced was peripheral blood. The receptors were sampled from a man between 65 and 85 years old with acute or convalescent COVID-19. The CDR3 runs from the conserved cysteine through the conserved F or W. A D gene is named only where the DNA matches it firmly. The size of a clone is reported for some rows only, either as once, few or many, or as a class for expanded clones.

CDR3aa: CASSAVPSPNAYGYTF
CDR3nt: TGTGCCAGCAGTGCCGTCCCGTCACCCAACGCGTATGGCTACACCTTC
v_gene: TRBV6-4
j_gene: TRBJ1-2
abundance: .
d_gene: .

CDR3aa: CASSTGQGTRGYNSPLHF
CDR3nt: TGTGCCAGCAGTACCGGACAGGGGACAAGGGGCTATAATTCACCCCTCCACTTT
v_gene: TRBV28
j_gene: TRBJ1-6
abundance: few
d_gene: TRBD1

CDR3aa: CASSQNRGPLNTEAFF
CDR3nt: TGTGCCAGCAGCCAAAACAGGGGGCCCCTGAACACTGAAGCTTTCTTT
v_gene: TRBV4-2
j_gene: TRBJ1-1
abundance: .
d_gene: TRBD1

CDR3aa: CASSTTGNYGYTF
CDR3nt: TGTGCCAGTAGTACGACAGGGAACTATGGCTACACCTTC
v_gene: TRBV19
j_gene: TRBJ1-2
abundance: .
d_gene: TRBD1

CDR3aa: CASSLVTSLYNYGYTF
CDR3nt: TGTGCCAGCAGCTTGGTCACATCGCTTTATAACTATGGCTACACCTTC
v_gene: TRBV5-8
j_gene: TRBJ1-2
abundance: few
d_gene: .

CDR3aa: CASTSQRGWTDTQYF
CDR3nt: TGTGCCAGCACCTCCCAGCGGGGGTGGACAGATACGCAGTATTTT
v_gene: TRBV28
j_gene: TRBJ2-3
abundance: .
d_gene: TRBD2

CDR3aa: CASSRGGLFRAEQYF
CDR3nt: TGTGCCAGCAGTCGGGGAGGACTTTTTAGGGCCGAGCAGTACTTC
v_gene: TRBV5-6
j_gene: TRBJ2-7
abundance: .
d_gene: .

CDR3aa: CASSEGQAISPQHF
CDR3nt: TGTGCCAGTAGTGAGGGACAGGCAATCAGTCCCCAGCATTTT
v_gene: TRBV19
j_gene: TRBJ1-5
abundance: .
d_gene: TRBD1

CDR3aa: CASSPGPDGYGYTF
CDR3nt: TGCGCCAGCAGCCCAGGGCCCGACGGCTATGGCTACACCTTC
v_gene: TRBV5-1
j_gene: TRBJ1-2
abundance: few
d_gene: .

CDR3aa: CASSPAGGVSYEQYF
CDR3nt: TGTGCCAGCAGCCCAGCGGGGGGTGTCTCCTACGAGCAGTACTTC
v_gene: TRBV7-8
j_gene: TRBJ2-7
abundance: .
d_gene: TRBD2

CDR3aa: CASSHRQFMNTEAFF
CDR3nt: TGTGCCAGCAGCCATCGACAGTTCATGAACACTGAAGCTTTCTTT
v_gene: TRBV3-1/TRBV3-2
j_gene: TRBJ1-1
abundance: .
d_gene: .

CDR3aa: CASSLSTYNEQFF
CDR3nt: TGTGCCAGCAGCTTGAGCACCTACAATGAGCAGTTCTTC
v_gene: TRBV7-2
j_gene: TRBJ2-1
abundance: once
d_gene: .

CDR3aa: CASSEFRGSDIGTDTQYF
CDR3nt: TGTGCCAGCAGTGAATTTCGGGGGTCGGACATAGGCACAGATACGCAGTATTTT
v_gene: TRBV6-1
j_gene: TRBJ2-3
abundance: .
d_gene: .

CDR3aa: CASSFDRGRYNEQFF
CDR3nt: TGTGCCAGCAGCTTCGACAGGGGGCGTTACAATGAGCAGTTCTTC
v_gene: TRBV7-2
j_gene: TRBJ2-1
abundance: .
d_gene: TRBD1

CDR3aa: CASSQLGTSGGGEQYF
CDR3nt: TGTGCCAGCAGTCAACTTGGGACTAGCGGGGGGGGCGAGCAGTACTTC
v_gene: TRBV2
j_gene: TRBJ2-7
abundance: .
d_gene: TRBD2

CDR3aa: CASSLGLAGGPADTQYF
CDR3nt: TGTGCCAGCAGCTTGGGGCTAGCGGGGGGGCCTGCAGATACGCAGTATTTT
v_gene: TRBV7-9
j_gene: TRBJ2-3
abundance: .
d_gene: TRBD2

CDR3aa: CASRAVNEQFF
CDR3nt: TGTGCCAGCAGGGCGGTCAATGAGCAGTTCTTC
v_gene: TRBV6-5
j_gene: TRBJ2-1
abundance: .
d_gene: .

CDR3aa: CASSHPNRGQNTGELFF
CDR3nt: TGCGCCAGCAGTCACCCCAACAGGGGGCAGAACACCGGGGAGCTGTTTTTT
v_gene: TRBV23-1
j_gene: TRBJ2-2
abundance: once
d_gene: TRBD1

CDR3aa: CASSLGLGRPNTGELFF
CDR3nt: TGCGCCAGCAGCTTGGGGTTAGGGAGACCGAACACCGGGGAGCTGTTTTTT
v_gene: TRBV5-1
j_gene: TRBJ2-2
abundance: .
d_gene: .

CDR3aa: CASSRDRGEKLFF
CDR3nt: TGTGCCAGCAGCCGGGACAGGGGTGAAAAACTGTTTTTT
v_gene: TRBV27
j_gene: TRBJ1-4
abundance: .
d_gene: TRBD1

CDR3aa: CASSRDKDSGTSHYEQYF
CDR3nt: TGTGCCAGCAGCCGGGACAAGGACTCCGGGACGTCTCACTACGAGCAGTACTTC
v_gene: TRBV4-2
j_gene: TRBJ2-7
abundance: .
d_gene: .

CDR3aa: CASKRGGAENGELFF
CDR3nt: TGTGCCAGCAAACGCGGGGGGGCCGAAAACGGGGAGCTGTTTTTT
v_gene: TRBV6-5
j_gene: TRBJ2-2
abundance: .
d_gene: TRBD2

CDR3aa: CASRPSDILEAFF
CDR3nt: TGTGCCAGTCGGCCTTCGGACATTCTTGAAGCTTTCTTT
v_gene: TRBV19
j_gene: TRBJ1-1
abundance: .
d_gene: .

CDR3aa: CASSLVAIPREGEAFF
CDR3nt: TGTGCCAGCAGCTTGGTCGCTATCCCTAGGGAGGGTGAAGCTTTCTTT
v_gene: TRBV5-8
j_gene: TRBJ1-1
abundance: few
d_gene: .

CDR3aa: CASSLLGANVLTF
CDR3nt: TGTGCCAGCAGTTTACTTGGGGCCAACGTCCTGACTTTC
v_gene: TRBV12-3/TRBV12-4
j_gene: TRBJ2-6
abundance: .
d_gene: .

CDR3aa: CASSPRQNHYGYTF
CDR3nt: TGTGCCAGCAGCCCGCGACAGAACCACTATGGCTACACCTTC
v_gene: TRBV7-9
j_gene: TRBJ1-2
abundance: .
d_gene: .

CDR3aa: CASSSGATDTQYF
CDR3nt: TGTGCCAGCTCTAGCGGAGCAACAGATACGCAGTATTTT
v_gene: TRBV18
j_gene: TRBJ2-3
abundance: .
d_gene: .

CDR3aa: CASSVGQWGNYGYTF
CDR3nt: TGTGCCAGCAGCGTAGGACAGTGGGGTAACTATGGCTACACCTTC
v_gene: TRBV9
j_gene: TRBJ1-2
abundance: few
d_gene: .

CDR3aa: CASSKLGEQYF
CDR3nt: TGTGCCAGCAGCAAACTCGGGGAGCAGTATTTT
v_gene: TRBV9
j_gene: TRBJ2-3
abundance: few
d_gene: .

CDR3aa: CASSAGGLGNEQFF
CDR3nt: TGTGCCAGCAGCGCCGGGGGGTTGGGCAATGAGCAGTTCTTC
v_gene: TRBV6-5
j_gene: TRBJ2-1
abundance: .
d_gene: TRBD2

CDR3aa: CASSLEGTSGTEQYF
CDR3nt: TGTGCCAGCAGCTTAGAAGGCACTAGCGGGACCGAGCAGTACTTC
v_gene: TRBV7-2
j_gene: TRBJ2-7
abundance: .
d_gene: TRBD2

CDR3aa: CATSETTSGGAYEQFF
CDR3nt: TGTGCCACCAGTGAAACAACTAGCGGGGGGGCGTATGAGCAGTTCTTC
v_gene: TRBV24-1
j_gene: TRBJ2-1
abundance: .
d_gene: TRBD2

CDR3aa: CASRPSQTGNTEAFF
CDR3nt: TGTGCCAGCCGGCCCTCCCAAACGGGGAACACTGAAGCTTTCTTT
v_gene: TRBV7-9
j_gene: TRBJ1-1
abundance: .
d_gene: .

CDR3aa: CATSYSEGGEQYF
CDR3nt: TGTGCCACCAGCTATTCGGAAGGGGGCGAGCAGTACTTC
v_gene: TRBV15
j_gene: TRBJ2-7
abundance: .
d_gene: .

CDR3aa: CASSPRTGNNEQFF
CDR3nt: TGTGCCAGCAGCCCCCGGACAGGGAACAATGAGCAGTTCTTC
v_gene: TRBV5-5
j_gene: TRBJ2-1
abundance: .
d_gene: TRBD1

CDR3aa: CASSEVVSSTNEKLFF
CDR3nt: TGTGCCAGCAGTGAAGTTGTCTCCTCAACTAATGAAAAACTGTTTTTT
v_gene: TRBV6-1
j_gene: TRBJ1-4
abundance: .
d_gene: .

CDR3aa: CASRRTGANYGYTF
CDR3nt: TGTGCCAGCAGAAGGACAGGGGCTAACTATGGCTACACCTTC
v_gene: TRBV6-6
j_gene: TRBJ1-2
abundance: .
d_gene: TRBD1

CDR3aa: CASSPEGRGSYEQYF
CDR3nt: TGTGCCAGCAGTCCGGAGGGGCGGGGCTCCTACGAGCAGTACTTC
v_gene: TRBV2
j_gene: TRBJ2-7
abundance: .
d_gene: .

CDR3aa: CASSLPRFSGNTIYF
CDR3nt: TGTGCCAGCAGTTTGCCCAGGTTCTCTGGAAACACCATATATTTT
v_gene: TRBV28
j_gene: TRBJ1-3
abundance: .
d_gene: .

CDR3aa: CASGLAGANTGELFF
CDR3nt: TGTGCCAGCGGACTAGCGGGGGCCAACACCGGGGAGCTGTTTTTT
v_gene: TRBV6-5
j_gene: TRBJ2-2
abundance: .
d_gene: TRBD2

CDR3aa: CASSQGFGGLMNTEAFF
CDR3nt: TGTGCCAGCAGCCAAGGATTTGGCGGATTAATGAACACTGAAGCTTTCTTT
v_gene: TRBV4-2
j_gene: TRBJ1-1
abundance: .
d_gene: .

CDR3aa: CASSQMAHRDISEQYF
CDR3nt: TGCGCCAGCAGCCAAATGGCCCACCGGGACATCAGCGAGCAGTACTTC
v_gene: TRBV4-1
j_gene: TRBJ2-7
abundance: once
d_gene: .